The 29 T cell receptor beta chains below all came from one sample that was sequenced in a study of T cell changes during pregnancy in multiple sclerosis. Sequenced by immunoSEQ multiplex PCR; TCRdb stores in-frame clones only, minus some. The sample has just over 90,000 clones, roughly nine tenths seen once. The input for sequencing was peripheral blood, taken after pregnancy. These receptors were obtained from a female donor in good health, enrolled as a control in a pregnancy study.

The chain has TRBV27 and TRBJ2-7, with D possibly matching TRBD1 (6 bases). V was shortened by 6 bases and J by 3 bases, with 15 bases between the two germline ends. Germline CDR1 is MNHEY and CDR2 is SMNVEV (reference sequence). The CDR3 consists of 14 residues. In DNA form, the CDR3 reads TGTGCCAGCAGCCCGGGACACCCCAGCTACGAGCAGTACTTC. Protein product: CASSPGHPSYEQYF.

The CDR3 DNA reads as TGTGCCAGCTCACCACGAGGGGGCGGCGAGCAGTACTTC. It codes for CASSPRGGGEQYF. This rearrangement joins TRBV18 to TRBJ2-7, with 7 bases lining up with TRBD1. The CDR3 runs 13 residues. CDR1 KGHSH and CDR2 LQKENI come from the germline V gene. V lost 1 base to trimming and J lost 6 bases; unmatched junction nucleotides: 3.

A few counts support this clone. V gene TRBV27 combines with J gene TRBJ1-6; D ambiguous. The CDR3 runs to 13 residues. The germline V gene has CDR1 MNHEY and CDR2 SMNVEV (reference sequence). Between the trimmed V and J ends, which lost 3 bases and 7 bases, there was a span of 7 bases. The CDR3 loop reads CASSLRENSPLHF. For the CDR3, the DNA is TGTGCCAGCAGTTTGCGGGAGAATTCACCCCTCCACTTT.

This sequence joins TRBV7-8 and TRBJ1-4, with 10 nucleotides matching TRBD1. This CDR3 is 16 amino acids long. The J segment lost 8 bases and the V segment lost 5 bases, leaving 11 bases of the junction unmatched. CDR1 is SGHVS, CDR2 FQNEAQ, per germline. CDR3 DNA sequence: TGTGCCAGCAGCCCAGACAGGGGGCTCCAAAAGGAAAAACTGTTTTTT. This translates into CASSPDRGLQKEKLFF.

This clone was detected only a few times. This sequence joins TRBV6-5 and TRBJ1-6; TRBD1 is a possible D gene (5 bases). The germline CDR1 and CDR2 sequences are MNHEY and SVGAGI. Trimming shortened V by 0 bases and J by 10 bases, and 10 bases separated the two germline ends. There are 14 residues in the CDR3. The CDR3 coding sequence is TGTGCCAGCAGTTACTCGCCAGGGCGATCACCCCTCCACTTT. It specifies CASSYSPGRSPLHF.

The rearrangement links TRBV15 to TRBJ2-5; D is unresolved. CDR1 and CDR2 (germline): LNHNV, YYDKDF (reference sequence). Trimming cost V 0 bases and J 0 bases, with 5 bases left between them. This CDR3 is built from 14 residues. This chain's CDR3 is CATSRDQYQETQYF. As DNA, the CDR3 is TGTGCCACCAGCAGAGACCAGTACCAAGAGACCCAGTACTTC.

CDR3 sequence reads: CSAPSNYEQYF. CDR3 DNA sequence: TGCAGTGCTCCTAGTAACTACGAGCAGTACTTC. The chain carries TRBV20-1 and TRBJ2-5; no firm D call. TRBJ2-7 matches the DNA end more closely, so the J call is doubtful. Germline V gives CDR1 DFQATT, CDR2 SNEGSKA (reference sequence). The CDR3 loop spans 11 amino acids.

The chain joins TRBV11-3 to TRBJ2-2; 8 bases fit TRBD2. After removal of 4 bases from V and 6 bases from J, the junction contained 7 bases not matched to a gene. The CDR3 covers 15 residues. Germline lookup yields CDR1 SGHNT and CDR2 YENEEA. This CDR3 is CASSSGLDRAGELFF. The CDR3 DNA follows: TGTGCCAGCAGCTCGGGACTAGATCGGGCCGGGGAGCTGTTTTTT.

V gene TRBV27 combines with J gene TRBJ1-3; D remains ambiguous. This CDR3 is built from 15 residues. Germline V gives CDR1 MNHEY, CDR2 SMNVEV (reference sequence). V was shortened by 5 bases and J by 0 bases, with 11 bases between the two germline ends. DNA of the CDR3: TGTGCCAGCAGTACCTTGGGCTCCTCTGGAAACACCATATATTTT. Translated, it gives CASSTLGSSGNTIYF.

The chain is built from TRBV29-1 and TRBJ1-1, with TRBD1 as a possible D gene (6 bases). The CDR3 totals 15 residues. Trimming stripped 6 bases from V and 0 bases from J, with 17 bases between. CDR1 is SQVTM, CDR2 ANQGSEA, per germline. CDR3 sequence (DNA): TGCAGCGTCCGGCCCGGGCAGGGGATGAACACTGAAGCTTTCTTT. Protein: CSVRPGQGMNTEAFF.

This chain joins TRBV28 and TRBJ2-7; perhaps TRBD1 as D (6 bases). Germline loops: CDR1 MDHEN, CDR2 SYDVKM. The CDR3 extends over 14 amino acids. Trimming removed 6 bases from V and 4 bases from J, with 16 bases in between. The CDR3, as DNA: TGTGCCAGCAGAGGGGGACGCAGGTTTTACGAGCAGTACTTC. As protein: CASRGGRRFYEQYF.

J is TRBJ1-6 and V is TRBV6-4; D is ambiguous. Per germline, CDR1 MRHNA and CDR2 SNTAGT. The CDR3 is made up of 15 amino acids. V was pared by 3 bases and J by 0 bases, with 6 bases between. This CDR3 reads CASSEGSSYNSPLHF. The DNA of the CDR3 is TGTGCCAGCAGTGAAGGGAGCTCCTATAATTCACCCCTCCACTTT.

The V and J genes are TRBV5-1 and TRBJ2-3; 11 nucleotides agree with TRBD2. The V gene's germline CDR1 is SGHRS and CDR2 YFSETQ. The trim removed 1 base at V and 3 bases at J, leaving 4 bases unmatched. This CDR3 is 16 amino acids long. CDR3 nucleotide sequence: TGCGCCAGCAGCTTGACTAGCGGGGGCCCAACAGATACGCAGTATTTT. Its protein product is CASSLTSGGPTDTQYF.

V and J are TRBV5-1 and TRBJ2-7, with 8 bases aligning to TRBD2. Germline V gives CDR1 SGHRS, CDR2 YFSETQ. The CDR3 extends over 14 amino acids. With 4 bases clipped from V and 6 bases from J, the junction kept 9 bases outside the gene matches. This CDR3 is CASSPGLGSLEQYF. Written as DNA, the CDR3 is TGCGCCAGCAGCCCGGGACTAGGGTCCCTCGAGCAGTACTTC. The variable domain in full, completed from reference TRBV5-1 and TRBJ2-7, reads KAGVTQTPRYLIKTRGQQVTLSCSPISGHRSVSWYQQTPGQGLQFLFEYFSETQRNKGNFPGRFSGRQFSNSRSEMNVSTLELGDSALYLCASSPGLGSLEQYFGPGTRLTVT.

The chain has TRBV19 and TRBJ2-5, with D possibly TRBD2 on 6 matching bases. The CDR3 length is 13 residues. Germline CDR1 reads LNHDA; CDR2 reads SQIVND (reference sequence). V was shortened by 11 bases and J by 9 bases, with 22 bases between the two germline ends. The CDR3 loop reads CAGTAPGDHSQYF. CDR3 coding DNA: TGTGCCGGTACTGCGCCGGGGGACCATTCCCAGTACTTC.

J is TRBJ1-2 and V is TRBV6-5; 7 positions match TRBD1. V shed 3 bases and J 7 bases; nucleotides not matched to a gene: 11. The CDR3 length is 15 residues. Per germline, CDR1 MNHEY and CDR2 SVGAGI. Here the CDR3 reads CASSYGGTVRGGYTF. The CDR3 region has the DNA TGTGCCAGCAGTTATGGGGGGACAGTTAGGGGTGGCTACACCTTC.

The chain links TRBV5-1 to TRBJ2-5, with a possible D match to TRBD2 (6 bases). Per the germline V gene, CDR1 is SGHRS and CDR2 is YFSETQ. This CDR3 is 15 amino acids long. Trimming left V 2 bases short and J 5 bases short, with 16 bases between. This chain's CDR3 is CASSFFMGGGETQYF. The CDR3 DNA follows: TGCGCCAGCAGCTTTTTTATGGGAGGAGGGGAGACCCAGTACTTC.

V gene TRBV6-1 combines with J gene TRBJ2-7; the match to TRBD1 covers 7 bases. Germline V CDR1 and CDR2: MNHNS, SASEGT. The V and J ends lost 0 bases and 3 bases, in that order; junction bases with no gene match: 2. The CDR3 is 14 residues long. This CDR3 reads CASSEATGVYEQYF. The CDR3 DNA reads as TGTGCCAGCAGTGAAGCCACAGGGGTCTACGAGCAGTACTTC.

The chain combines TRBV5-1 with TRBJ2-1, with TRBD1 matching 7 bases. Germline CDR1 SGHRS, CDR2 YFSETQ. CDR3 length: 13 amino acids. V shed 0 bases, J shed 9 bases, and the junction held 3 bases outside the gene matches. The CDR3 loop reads CASSLGGGVEQFF. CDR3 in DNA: TGCGCCAGCAGCTTGGGAGGGGGCGTTGAGCAGTTCTTC.

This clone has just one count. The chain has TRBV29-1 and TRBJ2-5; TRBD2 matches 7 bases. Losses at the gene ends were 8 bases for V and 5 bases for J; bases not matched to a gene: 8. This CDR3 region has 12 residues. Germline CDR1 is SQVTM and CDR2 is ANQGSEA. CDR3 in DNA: TGCAGCTTTTACACCGGGGGGGAGACCCAGTACTTC. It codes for CSFYTGGETQYF.

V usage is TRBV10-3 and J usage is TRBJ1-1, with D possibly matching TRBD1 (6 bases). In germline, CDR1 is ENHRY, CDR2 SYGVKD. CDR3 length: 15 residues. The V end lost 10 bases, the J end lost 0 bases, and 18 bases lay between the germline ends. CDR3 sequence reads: CATQDLTGLNTEAFF. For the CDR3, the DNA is TGTGCCACACAGGACCTGACAGGCCTGAACACTGAAGCTTTCTTT.

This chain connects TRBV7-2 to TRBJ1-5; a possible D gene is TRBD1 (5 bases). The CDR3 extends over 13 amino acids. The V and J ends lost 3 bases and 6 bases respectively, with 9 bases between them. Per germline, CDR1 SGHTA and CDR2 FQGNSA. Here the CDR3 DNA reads TGTGCCAGCAGCTTGGACACACCTCAGCCCCAGCATTTT. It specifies CASSLDTPQPQHF.

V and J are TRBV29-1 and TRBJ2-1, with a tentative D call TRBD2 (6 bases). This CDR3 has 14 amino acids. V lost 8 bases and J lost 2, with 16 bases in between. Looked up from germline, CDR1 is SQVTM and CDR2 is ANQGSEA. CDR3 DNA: TGCAGCCATGGGGACTCCGCTCCCTACAATGAGCAGTTCTTC. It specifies CSHGDSAPYNEQFF.

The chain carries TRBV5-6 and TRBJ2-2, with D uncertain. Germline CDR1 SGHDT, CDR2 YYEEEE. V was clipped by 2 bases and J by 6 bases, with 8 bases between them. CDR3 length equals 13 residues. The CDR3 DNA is TGTGCCAGCAGCTTCAGTCTCGCCGGGGAGCTGTTTTTT. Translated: CASSFSLAGELFF.

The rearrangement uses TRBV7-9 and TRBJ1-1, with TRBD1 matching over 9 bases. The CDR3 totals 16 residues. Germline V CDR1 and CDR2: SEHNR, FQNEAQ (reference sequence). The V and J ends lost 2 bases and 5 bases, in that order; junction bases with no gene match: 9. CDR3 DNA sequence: TGTGCCAGCAGCTTAATTGGGACAGGGTCGGGGACTGAAGCTTTCTTT. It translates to CASSLIGTGSGTEAFF.

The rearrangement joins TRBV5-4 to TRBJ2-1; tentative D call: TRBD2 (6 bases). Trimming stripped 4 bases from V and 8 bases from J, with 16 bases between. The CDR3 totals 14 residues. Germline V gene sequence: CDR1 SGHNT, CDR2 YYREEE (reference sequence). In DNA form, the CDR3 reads TGTGCCAGCAGCCCGATGGCTAGCGTGGATGAGCAGTTCTTC. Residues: CASSPMASVDEQFF. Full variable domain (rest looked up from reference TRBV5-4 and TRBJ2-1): ETGVTQSPTHLIKTRGQQVTLRCSSQSGHNTVSWYQQALGQGPQFIFQYYREEENGRGNFPPRFSGLQFPNYSSELNVNALELDDSALYLCASSPMASVDEQFFGPGTRLTVL.

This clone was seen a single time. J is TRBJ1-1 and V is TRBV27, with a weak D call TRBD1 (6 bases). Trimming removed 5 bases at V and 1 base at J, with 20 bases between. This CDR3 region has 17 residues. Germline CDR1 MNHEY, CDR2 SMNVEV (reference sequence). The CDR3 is CASSHRGGWEGNTEAFF. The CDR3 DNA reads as TGTGCCAGCAGTCATAGGGGGGGGTGGGAGGGGAACACTGAAGCTTTCTTT.

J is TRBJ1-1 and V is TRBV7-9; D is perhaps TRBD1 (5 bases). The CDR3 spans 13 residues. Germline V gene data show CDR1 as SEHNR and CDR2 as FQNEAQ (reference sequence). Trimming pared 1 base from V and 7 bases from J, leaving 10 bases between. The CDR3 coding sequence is TGTGCCAGCAGCTTAGGGACACAAAATGAAGCTTTCTTT. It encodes CASSLGTQNEAFF.

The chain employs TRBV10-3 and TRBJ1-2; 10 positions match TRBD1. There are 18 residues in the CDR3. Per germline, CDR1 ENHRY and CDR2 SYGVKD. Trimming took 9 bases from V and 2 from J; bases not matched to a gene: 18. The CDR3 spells CAMRWEASGTGANYGYTF. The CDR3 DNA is TGTGCCATGAGGTGGGAGGCTTCCGGGACAGGGGCGAACTATGGCTACACCTTC.